This T cell receptor beta chain was obtained from a study of T-cell memory formation after mild COVID-19. Via MiXCR, TCRdb re-called the 5' RACE reads, giving one row per CDR3 protein. Of around 200,000 distinct CDR3 sequences in the sample, roughly 30% were seen once. This clonotype was counted only a few times. The CDR3 totals 14 residues. V and J are TRBV21-1 and TRBJ2-7; the table assigns TRBD1, which was not confirmed against the DNA. TRBV21-1 is described as a pseudogene. Sequencing used PBMCs or a T cell subset sorted from them (not recorded which). This TCR derives from an adult woman who had mild COVID-19 (a few samples of this study predate the infection). Cell type and time point are not known. For the CDR3, the DNA is TGTGCCAGCAGCAAATGCCGGGGGCCCTACGAGCAGTACTTC. Residues: CASSKCRGPYEQYF.